This record concerns one TCR beta chain sequence. The sample originates from a study of beta chain features in type 1 diabetes. The length of the CDR3 is 14 residues. V was shortened by 5 bases and J by 8 bases, with 18 bases between the two germline ends. Germline CDR1 and CDR2: SGHTA and FQGNSA. The sequenced template was cDNA made from the entire isolated RNA. Sequencing was performed with immunoSEQ multiplex PCR; in TCRdb, only in-frame clones are kept and a portion is missing. The repertoire holds hundreds of thousands of clones, with around 12% as singletons. The chain uses TRBV7-2 and TRBJ1-2; D ambiguous. Sequenced: naive CD4+ T cells from blood. The TCR sequence derives from a young man in good health. The CDR3 bases are TGTGCCAGCAGCCTTGGCGGGGTAGTTTGGGGCTACACCTTC. Its protein product is CASSLGGVVWGYTF.